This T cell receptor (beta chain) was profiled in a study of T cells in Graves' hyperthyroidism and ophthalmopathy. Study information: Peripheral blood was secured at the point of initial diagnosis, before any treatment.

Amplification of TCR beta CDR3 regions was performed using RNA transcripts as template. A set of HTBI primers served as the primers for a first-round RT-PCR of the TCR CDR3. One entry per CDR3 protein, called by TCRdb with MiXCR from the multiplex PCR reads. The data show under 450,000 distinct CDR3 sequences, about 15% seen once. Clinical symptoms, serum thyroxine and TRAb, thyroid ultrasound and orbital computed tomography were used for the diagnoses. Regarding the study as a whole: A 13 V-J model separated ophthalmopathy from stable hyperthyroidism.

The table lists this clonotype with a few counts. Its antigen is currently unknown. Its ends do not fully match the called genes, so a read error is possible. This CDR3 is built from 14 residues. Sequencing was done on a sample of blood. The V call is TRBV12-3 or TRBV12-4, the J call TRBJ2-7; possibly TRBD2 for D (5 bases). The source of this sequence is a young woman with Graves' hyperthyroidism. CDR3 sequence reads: CASTFTDYSYKQYF. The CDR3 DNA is TGTGCCAGCACTTTTACTGACTACTCCTACAAGCAGTACTTC.